These 25 T cell receptor beta chains were sequenced from one sample in a study of T cell responses to AZD1222 COVID-19 vaccine. The table came from immunoSEQ multiplex PCR; TCRdb's copy has only in-frame clones and leaves some out. The repertoire holds around 140,000 clones, with 86% as singletons. This specimen consisted of peripheral blood, obtained 28 days after the second AZD1222 dose. The receptors were sampled from an adult who received the AZD1222 COVID-19 vaccine.

This chain joins TRBV28 and TRBJ2-1; 13 nucleotides agree with TRBD2. There are 15 residues in the CDR3. Losses at the gene ends were 7 bases for V and 3 bases for J; bases not matched to a gene: 3. Germline loops: CDR1 MDHEN, CDR2 SYDVKM. The CDR3 coding sequence is TGTGCCAGCAAAGGACTAGCGGGGGACTACAATGAGCAGTTCTTC. Residues: CASKGLAGDYNEQFF.

V is TRBV27 and J is TRBJ2-5; 15 bases are shared with TRBD2. The CDR3 contains 16 residues. CDR1 and CDR2 (germline): MNHEY, SMNVEV (reference sequence). Trimming cost V 5 bases and J 3 bases; bases outside gene matches: 4. The CDR3 is CASSPRTSGREETQYF. As DNA, the CDR3 is TGTGCCAGCAGTCCGCGGACTAGCGGGAGGGAAGAGACCCAGTACTTC.

V is TRBV27 and J is TRBJ1-1; D not certain. Germline V lookup: CDR1 MNHEY, CDR2 SMNVEV (reference sequence). The CDR3 covers 14 residues. V shed 3 bases and J shed 1 base, with 9 bases lying between them. CDR3 bases: TGTGCCAGCAGTTTCCGGGAACGGAACACTGAAGCTTTCTTT. It translates to CASSFRERNTEAFF.

The chain is built from TRBV29-1 and TRBJ1-1; no reliable D call. The CDR3 runs 13 residues. Trimming cost V 4 bases and J 0 bases, with 9 bases left between them. CDR1 is SQVTM, CDR2 ANQGSEA, per germline. The DNA of the CDR3 is TGCAGCGTTGGAACAGTTATGAACACTGAAGCTTTCTTT. Protein: CSVGTVMNTEAFF.

Only a few counts were recorded for this clone. The genes are TRBV28 and TRBJ1-5; unclear D gene. The CDR3 contains 14 residues. CDR1 is MDHEN and CDR2 is SYDVKM in the germline V gene. Trimming pared 7 bases from V and 4 bases from J, leaving 14 bases between. In DNA, the CDR3 is TGTGCCAGCAAAGACACTCTTTTTAATCAGCCCCAGCATTTT. This encodes CASKDTLFNQPQHF.

This rearrangement joins TRBV7-9 to TRBJ1-2; 7 bases are a match to TRBD1. V dropped 5 bases and J dropped 2; count of bases not matched to a gene: 5. CDR3 size: 14 residues. In germline, CDR1 is SEHNR, CDR2 FQNEAQ (reference sequence). In DNA form, the CDR3 reads TGTGCCAGCAGCCCCGGGACAGCGAACTATGGCTACACCTTC. Translation: CASSPGTANYGYTF.

Comments on this clone: This specimen includes other DNA sequences encoding the same CDR3. The chain employs TRBV12-3 or TRBV12-4 and TRBJ2-1; no definite D call. The CDR3 length is 11 residues. Trimming cost V 7 bases and J 3 bases, with 4 bases left between them. The CDR3 loop reads CASTRYNEQFF. CDR3 nucleotides: TGTGCCAGCACTCGCTACAATGAGCAGTTCTTC.

The chain joins TRBV6-2 or TRBV6-3 to TRBJ2-3, with 13 positions matching TRBD2. The germline V gene has CDR1 MNHEY and CDR2 SVGEGT. After removal of 4 bases from V and 2 bases from J, the junction contained 9 bases not matched to a gene. The CDR3 extends over 18 amino acids. DNA of the CDR3: TGTGCCAGCAGTTTCCCACTAGCGGGAGGGCCTGCCACAGATACGCAGTATTTT. Translation gives CASSFPLAGGPATDTQYF.

The chain recombines TRBV19 with TRBJ2-3; the D gene could be TRBD1 or TRBD2 (5 bases each). V was clipped by 10 bases and J by 5 bases, with 16 bases between them. The germline gives CDR1 LNHDA, CDR2 SQIVND (reference sequence). This CDR3 contains 13 residues. CDR3 bases: TGTGCCACTGCGGGCCTGAGGGGAGATACGCAGTATTTT. This sequence encodes CATAGLRGDTQYF.

This chain joins TRBV19 and TRBJ2-1; 7 bases agree with TRBD2. The germline V gene has CDR1 LNHDA and CDR2 SQIVND (reference sequence). The V and J ends lost 1 base and 8 bases, in that order; junction bases with no gene match: 8. The CDR3 sequence is 15 residues long. In nucleotides, the CDR3 is TGTGCCAGTAGTATAGGGGTGGGAGGGCGCGATGAGCAGTTCTTC. Translated, it gives CASSIGVGGRDEQFF.

This clone was picked up a small number of times. The V gene is TRBV29-1, the J gene TRBJ1-2, with D perhaps TRBD1 (5 bases). Germline-derived CDR1 and CDR2 are SQVTM and ANQGSEA. V lost 0 bases and J 5 bases, leaving 13 bases between the germline ends. The CDR3 has 14 amino acids. DNA for the CDR3: TGCAGCGTTGAAGACCCAGACCGGGGGTATGGCTACACCTTC. This sequence encodes CSVEDPDRGYGYTF.

The chain couples TRBV2 to TRBJ2-3; D gene unclear. The CDR3 has 14 amino acids. Germline V gene data show CDR1 as SNHLY and CDR2 as FYNNEI. V was clipped by 2 bases and J by 8 bases, with 14 bases between them. The CDR3, as DNA: TGTGCCAGCAGTGAATTGTCTACTTTTACTACGCAGTATTTT. Its translation is CASSELSTFTTQYF.

This chain connects TRBV6-2 or TRBV6-3 to TRBJ1-6; no definite D call. The CDR3 is 12 residues long. CDR1 and CDR2 from the germline V gene are MNHEY and SVGEGT. Trimming cost V 2 bases and J 7 bases, with 3 bases left between them. The CDR3 is CASSYPNSPLHF. CDR3 nucleotide sequence: TGTGCCAGCAGTTACCCAAATTCACCCCTCCACTTT.

This clone occurred many times. V usage is TRBV3-1 (or the pseudogene TRBV3-2) and J usage is TRBJ2-1; 9 positions agree with TRBD1. Losses at the gene ends were 5 bases for V and 2 bases for J; bases not matched to a gene: 19. The CDR3 spans 20 residues. Germline loops: CDR1 LGHDT, CDR2 YNNKEL (reference sequence). The CDR3 sequence: CASSWQIRDRALTAYNEQFF. The CDR3 DNA follows: TGTGCCAGCAGCTGGCAAATCCGGGACAGGGCTTTGACTGCCTACAATGAGCAGTTCTTC.

This clone was seen only once. V gene TRBV9 combines with J gene TRBJ2-5; 7 bases align to TRBD2. Germline CDR1 is SGDLS and CDR2 is YYNGEE. The CDR3 covers 15 residues. V shed 2 bases, J shed 1 base, and the junction held 5 bases outside the gene matches. The CDR3 spells CASSVGGGPQETQYF. DNA for the CDR3: TGTGCCAGCAGCGTCGGGGGAGGGCCCCAAGAGACCCAGTACTTC.

The chain has TRBV3-1 (or the pseudogene TRBV3-2) and TRBJ2-7; possible D gene TRBD2, 5 bases. Trimming pared 3 bases from V and 7 bases from J, leaving 10 bases between. The CDR3 runs 12 residues. The germline CDR1 and CDR2 sequences are LGHDT and YNNKEL (reference sequence). The CDR3 DNA follows: TGTGCCAGCAGCCAGAGAGGAGGAGAGCAGTACTTC. Its translation: CASSQRGGEQYF.

This clone was counted only a few times. J is TRBJ1-5 and V is TRBV5-5, with TRBD1 as a possible D gene (5 bases). V lost 0 bases to trimming and J lost 6 bases, with 16 bases between them. The CDR3 length is 16 residues. Germline-derived CDR1 and CDR2 are SGHKS and YYEKEE (reference sequence). The CDR3 DNA follows: TGTGCCAGCAGCTTGGATGCGGGGCGGGGTCCTCAGCCCCAGCATTTT. It yields the protein CASSLDAGRGPQPQHF.

The chain combines TRBV7-9 with TRBJ2-7, with D perhaps TRBD1 (6 bases). With 1 base removed from V and 9 bases from J, the gap between germline ends came to 19 bases. The CDR3 is 15 amino acids. CDR1 is SEHNR, CDR2 FQNEAQ, per germline (reference sequence). CDR3 in amino acids: CASSLGGGVPDRQYF. CDR3 nucleotide sequence: TGTGCCAGCAGCTTAGGAGGGGGAGTCCCTGACAGGCAGTACTTC. Based on the CDR3 plus reference TRBV7-9 and TRBJ2-7, the full variable domain is DTGVSQNPRHKITKRGQNVTFRCDPISEHNRLYWYRQTLGQGPEFLTYFQNEAQLEKSRLLSDRFSAERPKGSFSTLEIQRTEQGDSAMYLCASSLGGGVPDRQYFGPGTRLTVT.

The chain uses TRBV12-3 or TRBV12-4 and TRBJ1-6; no reliable D call. The V end was cut by 8 bases, the J end by 7 bases, with 3 bases between. This CDR3 region has 10 residues. The CDR3 sequence: CASENSPLHF. In nucleotides, the CDR3 is TGTGCCAGCGAAAATTCACCCCTCCACTTT.

The chain joins TRBV11-2 to TRBJ2-3, with 11 bases lining up with TRBD1. This CDR3 has 16 residues. Trimming removed 1 base from V and 6 bases from J; junction bases left unmatched: 6. CDR1 is SGHAT and CDR2 is FQNNGV in the germline V gene. The CDR3 DNA sequence: TGTGCCAGCAGCTTAGCCTGGACAGGGGGCAGGGATACGCAGTATTTT. Protein: CASSLAWTGGRDTQYF.

This clone was observed once. The V and J genes are TRBV4-2 and TRBJ2-1; 9 bases fit TRBD2. Germline V gives CDR1 LGHNA, CDR2 YNFKEQ. The CDR3 loop spans 16 amino acids. V shed 1 base and J 4 bases; nucleotides not matched to a gene: 5. Written as DNA, the CDR3 is TGTGCCAGCAGCCAAGTGTTAGCGGGGGTTTACAATGAGCAGTTCTTC. It encodes CASSQVLAGVYNEQFF.

The chain couples TRBV10-3 to TRBJ2-3, with 11 bases lining up with TRBD2. This CDR3 is 16 amino acids long. V gave up 6 bases and J gave up 0 bases; unmatched junction bases: 5. Germline values: CDR1 ENHRY, CDR2 SYGVKD. CDR3 in amino acids: CAIRSSSGGSTDTQYF. The CDR3 DNA reads TGTGCCATCAGGAGCTCTAGCGGGGGGAGCACAGATACGCAGTATTTT.

The chain carries TRBV30 and TRBJ1-2; 7 positions agree with TRBD1. The V gene end was trimmed by 3 bases and the J gene end by 5 bases; junction bases not matched to a gene: 3. Looked up from germline, CDR1 is GTSNPN and CDR2 is SVGIG (reference sequence). This CDR3 comprises 12 residues. CDR3 bases: TGTGCCTGGAGGGGGACAGTTTATGGCTACACCTTC. Translation gives CAWRGTVYGYTF.

The rearrangement links TRBV11-2 to TRBJ1-2, with D possibly being TRBD1 (5 bases). The germline V gene encodes CDR1 SGHAT and CDR2 FQNNGV. The CDR3 is 16 amino acids. V lost 1 base and J lost 4, with 16 bases in between. Written as DNA, the CDR3 is TGTGCCAGCAGCTTAGCCCCCCACAGGTCGACCTATGGCTACACCTTC. Its translation: CASSLAPHRSTYGYTF.

This clone was seen a few times. CDR3 residues: CASSRGAGISYEQYF. The CDR3 DNA reads TGTGCCAGCAGCCGGGGGGCAGGGATCTCCTACGAGCAGTACTTC. The chain uses TRBV3-1 (or the pseudogene TRBV3-2) and TRBJ2-7; possibly TRBD1 or TRBD2 for D (6 bases each). Per the germline V gene, CDR1 is LGHDT and CDR2 is YNNKEL (reference sequence). Trimming took off 4 bases at V and 0 bases at J, with 13 bases between the two ends. This CDR3 is 15 amino acids long.